This T cell receptor (beta chain) was identified in a study of T-cell reconstitution after alpha-beta-depleted transplantation in children. Overall study results and limits: Newly made T cells mostly supplied T-cell counts and diversity one year after transplant.

Molecular barcoding with unique molecular identifiers was used for the TCRbeta library. TCRdb analysed the PCR reads with MiXCR anew, one entry per CDR3 protein. The table records about 300,000 distinct CDR3 sequences, roughly 9.1% of them present only once. This clonotype was detected ten times or more. The antigen is undetermined. Trimming left V 2 bases short and J 8 bases short, with 7 bases between. Germline CDR1 and CDR2: ENHRY and SYGVKD. This CDR3 spans 12 amino acids. The sample was PBMCs, taken before TCRalphabeta/CD19-depleted stem cell transplant. The V and J genes are TRBV10-3 and TRBJ2-1; no clear D gene. The sequence was obtained from a boy under three years old with acute myeloid leukemia, due to receive a stem cell transplant. The CDR3 region is CAISEGVHEQFF. DNA of the CDR3: TGTGCCATCAGTGAGGGGGTCCATGAGCAGTTCTTC.